These 22 T cell receptor beta chains originate from one sample sequenced in a study of radiotherapy plus CTLA-4 blockade in lung cancer. Assay used: immunoSEQ multiplex PCR; TCRdb lists only in-frame clones, some missing. The sample contains approximately 73,000 clones, roughly 87% of which appear only once. Sequences were derived from peripheral blood, sampled from a patient treated with radiotherapy plus ipilimumab. These receptors originate from a human donor with non-small cell lung cancer that progressed on radiotherapy plus ipilimumab.

This clone was recorded a few times. V and J are TRBV9 and TRBJ2-1, with 15 positions matching TRBD2. V dropped 0 bases and J dropped 9; count of bases not matched to a gene: 4. Per germline, CDR1 SGDLS and CDR2 YYNGEE. The CDR3 is 16 residues long. CDR3 region: CASSVAGTSGRSEQFF. The CDR3 coding sequence is TGTGCCAGCAGCGTAGCCGGGACTAGCGGGAGGAGTGAGCAGTTCTTC.

The chain employs TRBV6-6 and TRBJ2-5; the D is unclear. This CDR3 region has 15 residues. Trimming stripped 8 bases from V and 0 bases from J, with 16 bases between. Per the germline V gene, CDR1 is MNHNY and CDR2 is SVGAGI (reference sequence). The CDR3: CASGDRNPYQETQYF. CDR3 in DNA: TGTGCCAGCGGAGATAGGAACCCGTACCAAGAGACCCAGTACTTC.

This chain connects TRBV12-5 to TRBJ1-1; no clear D. V lost 8 bases to trimming and J lost 0 bases, with 19 bases between them. The CDR3 spans 16 residues. CDR1 is LGHNT and CDR2 is FRNRAP in the germline V gene. Written as DNA, the CDR3 is TGTGCTAGTAAGCTCCTCCCCCATTCCGTGAACACTGAAGCTTTCTTT. Translating gives CASKLLPHSVNTEAFF.

This sequence joins TRBV6-5 and TRBJ2-2, with 10 bases that match TRBD1. There are 16 residues in the CDR3. The V gene end was trimmed by 4 bases and the J gene end by 3 bases; junction bases not matched to a gene: 5. CDR1 and CDR2 from the germline V gene are MNHEY and SVGAGI. The CDR3 DNA sequence: TGTGCCAGCAGTTCGTACGGGACAGGGGACACCGGGGAGCTGTTTTTT. As protein: CASSSYGTGDTGELFF.

The chain employs TRBV2 and TRBJ2-3; D is unclear. The CDR3 covers 12 residues. Trimming stripped 6 bases from V and 0 bases from J, with 4 bases between. CDR1 and CDR2 (germline): SNHLY, FYNNEI. CDR3 residues: CASRLSTDTQYF. The CDR3 DNA reads as TGTGCCAGCAGGCTAAGCACAGATACGCAGTATTTT.

V usage is TRBV2 and J usage is TRBJ2-1; 9 bases agree with TRBD2. The ends lost 6 bases at V and 0 bases at J; junction bases unmatched: 0. Germline CDR1 reads SNHLY; CDR2 reads FYNNEI. The CDR3 totals 14 residues. In DNA, the CDR3 is TGTGCCAGCAGGCGGGAGGGCTCCTACAATGAGCAGTTCTTC. It codes for CASRREGSYNEQFF.

The J gene is TRBJ1-5, the V gene TRBV2, with TRBD1 identical over 8 bases. With V trimmed by 3 bases and J by 9 bases, 4 bases remained unmatched. The V gene's germline CDR1 is SNHLY and CDR2 FYNNEI. CDR3 length: 13 residues. The CDR3 coding sequence is TGTGCCAGCAGTGAGGGGACAGGCCGGCCCCAGCATTTT. Its translation is CASSEGTGRPQHF.

This CDR3 reads CAISVLQGGTDTQYF. The CDR3 bases are TGTGCCATCAGTGTCCTTCAGGGGGGGACAGATACGCAGTATTTT. The rearrangement joins TRBV10-3 to TRBJ2-3; D could derive from TRBD1 or TRBD2 (7 bases each). V was clipped by 4 bases and J by 3 bases, with 14 bases between them. The CDR3 contains 15 residues. CDR1 is ENHRY, CDR2 SYGVKD, per germline.

This clone was seen a single time. The chain joins TRBV20-1 to TRBJ2-3; D is undetermined. Trimming stripped 5 bases from V and 0 bases from J, with 3 bases between. The CDR3 runs to 11 residues. Germline-derived CDR1 and CDR2 are DFQATT and SNEGSKA (reference sequence). In DNA form, the CDR3 reads TGCAGTGCTCTGAGCACAGATACGCAGTATTTT. It encodes CSALSTDTQYF.

CDR3 nucleotide sequence: TGTGCCAGCAGCTTATCCGGGACTAGGCTGTACAATGAGCAGTTCTTC. Translation gives CASSLSGTRLYNEQFF. The gene calls are TRBV7-9 and TRBJ2-1; 8 positions match TRBD2. The CDR3 runs to 16 residues. The germline V gene has CDR1 SEHNR and CDR2 FQNEAQ (reference sequence). The J segment lost 4 bases and the V segment lost 2 bases, leaving 7 bases of the junction unmatched.

This chain uses TRBV27 with TRBJ2-1; 13 positions agree with TRBD2. The trim removed 4 bases at V and 5 bases at J, leaving 5 bases unmatched. Germline V gene data show CDR1 as MNHEY and CDR2 as SMNVEV (reference sequence). This CDR3 has 16 amino acids. CDR3 DNA: TGTGCCAGCAGTTCAACTAGCGGGAGGGTAAACAATGAGCAGTTCTTC. It yields the protein CASSSTSGRVNNEQFF.

In its sample, this clone was seen once. J is TRBJ1-5 and V is TRBV19, with TRBD1 as a possible D gene (5 bases). The CDR3 length is 16 residues. Trimming shortened V by 2 bases and J by 0 bases, and 11 bases separated the two germline ends. CDR1 and CDR2 (germline): LNHDA, SQIVND (reference sequence). CDR3 in DNA: TGTGCCAGTAGTATAACAGGTATAGATAGCAATCAGCCCCAGCATTTT. Amino acids: CASSITGIDSNQPQHF.

The chain links TRBV27 to TRBJ2-7; 8 bases match TRBD1. This CDR3 has 13 residues. The V gene's germline CDR1 is MNHEY and CDR2 SMNVEV (reference sequence). Trimming at V came to 6 bases and at J to 2 bases, leaving 3 bases not matched to a gene. This chain's CDR3 is CASRGQVAYEQYF. CDR3 nucleotide sequence: TGTGCCAGCAGGGGACAGGTCGCCTACGAGCAGTACTTC.

This chain uses TRBV4-2 with TRBJ2-1; D is perhaps TRBD2 (5 bases). The ends were cut back, 4 bases at V and 10 bases at J, with 14 bases in the middle. Per germline, CDR1 LGHNA and CDR2 YNFKEQ. The CDR3 has 13 amino acids. The CDR3 loop is CASSPRSLGEQFF. In DNA, the CDR3 is TGTGCCAGCAGCCCCCGTTCACTAGGAGAGCAGTTCTTC.

V usage is TRBV11-2 and J usage is TRBJ2-1; TRBD1 aligns across 7 bases. Germline values: CDR1 SGHAT, CDR2 FQNNGV. The trim removed 2 bases at V and 8 bases at J, leaving 3 bases unmatched. The CDR3 spans 13 residues. CDR3 sequence: CASSLLGGDEQFF. The CDR3 coding sequence is TGTGCCAGCAGCTTATTAGGGGGCGATGAGCAGTTCTTC.

About this clone: Additional DNA sequences in this sample encode the identical CDR3. The rearrangement joins TRBV28 to TRBJ1-5; D is possibly TRBD1 (6 bases). Trimming took off 5 bases at V and 2 bases at J, with 10 bases between the two ends. The germline V gene has CDR1 MDHEN and CDR2 SYDVKM. This CDR3 contains 14 residues. The CDR3 loop reads CASSPRQGNQPQHF. CDR3 DNA: TGTGCCAGCAGTCCTAGACAGGGCAATCAGCCCCAGCATTTT.

This clone has a single count. For the CDR3, the DNA is TGTGCCAGCAGTTTCGGTCCAAATCAGCCCCAGCATTTT. Translating gives CASSFGPNQPQHF. This chain uses TRBV28 with TRBJ1-5; no definite D call. Trimming removed 3 bases from V and 4 bases from J, with 7 bases in between. In germline, CDR1 is MDHEN, CDR2 SYDVKM. The CDR3 totals 13 residues.

V gene TRBV27 combines with J gene TRBJ1-1; 7 bases align to TRBD1. The CDR3 is 17 residues long. Germline lookup yields CDR1 MNHEY and CDR2 SMNVEV (reference sequence). Trimming cost V 3 bases and J 4 bases; bases outside gene matches: 14. The CDR3 DNA sequence: TGTGCCAGCAGTTTTGGGACAGTCGGAATTAAGGGCACTGAAGCTTTCTTT. Amino acids: CASSFGTVGIKGTEAFF.

The genes are TRBV5-1 and TRBJ2-3; D is possibly TRBD1 or TRBD2 (7 bases each). CDR1 SGHRS and CDR2 YFSETQ come from the germline V gene. Trimming shortened V by 4 bases and J by 4 bases, and 19 bases separated the two germline ends. The CDR3 loop spans 16 amino acids. CDR3: CASSQQGGGISDTQYF. The CDR3 nucleotides are TGCGCCAGCAGCCAACAGGGAGGGGGCATTTCAGATACGCAGTATTTT.

The gene calls are TRBV11-3 and TRBJ2-5; 8 bases are a match to TRBD1. V gave up 5 bases and J gave up 3 bases; unmatched junction bases: 2. Germline V CDR1 and CDR2: SGHNT, YENEEA. The CDR3 is 13 amino acids. CDR3 sequence: CASSQDREETQYF. CDR3 DNA: TGTGCCAGCAGCCAGGACAGGGAAGAGACCCAGTACTTC. The full variable domain, with the rest looked up from reference TRBV11-3 and TRBJ2-5, is EAGVVQSPRYKIIEKKQPVAFWCNPISGHNTLYWYLQNLGQGPELLIRYENEEAVDDSQLPKDRFSAERLKGVDSTLKIQPAELGDSAVYLCASSQDREETQYFGPGTRLLVL.

J is TRBJ2-3 and V is TRBV2, with 7 bases that match TRBD1. J gave up 4 bases and V 2 bases, and 6 bases lay outside the gene matches. Germline loops: CDR1 SNHLY, CDR2 FYNNEI. This CDR3 comprises 15 residues. This CDR3 reads CASSERQGSADTQYF. In DNA form, the CDR3 reads TGTGCCAGCAGTGAAAGACAGGGATCAGCAGATACGCAGTATTTT.

This chain uses TRBV19 with TRBJ1-1, with D uncertain. The CDR3 extends over 14 amino acids. The V end lost 3 bases, the J end lost 5 bases, and 13 bases lay between the germline ends. The germline V gene encodes CDR1 LNHDA and CDR2 SQIVND (reference sequence). Here the CDR3 reads CASSMYGEATEAFF. The CDR3 DNA sequence: TGTGCCAGTAGTATGTACGGGGAGGCAACTGAAGCTTTCTTT.